This T cell receptor (beta chain) was captured by sequencing in a study of patients and donors after allogeneic stem cell transplantation. From germline, CDR1 is LGHDT and CDR2 YNNKEL (reference sequence). V was pared by 5 bases and J by 3 bases, with 19 bases between. The CDR3 totals 17 residues. TCRdb ran MiXCR on the RT-PCR reads and lists one entry per CDR3 protein. The repertoire has about a million distinct CDR3 sequences, 15% to 20% of them found once; the top ten carry around 6%. What was sequenced was blood, either unsorted or a sorted T cell fraction (not recorded which). The chain combines TRBV3-1 with TRBJ1-4; D possibly corresponds to TRBD1 (5 bases). This sequence was found in a human donor who was either an allogeneic HSCT recipient or a stem cell or donor lymphocyte infusion donor (not recorded which). It is not recorded whose cells these are; they may come from a transplant donor. The CDR3 reads CASSYWIRDGSNEKLFF. CDR3 nucleotide sequence: TGTGCCAGCAGCTACTGGATACGGGACGGCTCTAATGAAAAACTGTTTTTT.